This T cell receptor (beta chain) was obtained from a study of cytomegalovirus exposure and HLA in healthy donors. The study's findings and limits: The investigators catalogued about 170 TCR beta chains as cytomegalovirus-associated. High specificity and sensitivity for cytomegalovirus status were reported for the classifier. Rarity characterized most TCR sequences, yet some public TCRs appeared in many donors.

The CDR3 loop spans 17 amino acids. V lost 3 bases and J lost 2, with 14 bases in between. Germline CDR1 and CDR2: MNHEY and SMNVEV (reference sequence). The study drew the donors from its approximately 130-subject validation cohort, separate from the approximately 700-subject first cohort. Sequencing was performed with immunoSEQ multiplex PCR; in TCRdb, only in-frame clones are kept and a portion is missing. The sample yields about 120,000 clones, roughly nine tenths seen once. Points on this clone: Its antigen is currently unknown.

The chain joins TRBV27 to TRBJ2-6; no definite D call. Material for sequencing was PBMCs. This clonotype originated in a man aged 18 to 30 in good health and CMV-seropositive. Here the CDR3 reads CASSFHKAGAGANVLTF. In DNA, the CDR3 is TGTGCCAGCAGTTTCCACAAGGCAGGTGCTGGGGCCAACGTCCTGACTTTC. Full variable domain (rest looked up from reference TRBV27 and TRBJ2-6): EAQVTQNPRYLITVTGKKLTVTCSQNMNHEYMSWYRQDPGLGLRQIYYSMNVEVTDKGDVPEGYKVSRKEKRNFPLILESPSPNQTSLYFCASSFHKAGAGANVLTFGAGSRLTVL.